Listed here is a single T cell receptor beta chain. Its cognate antigen has yet to be identified. Within one base of it there is no much larger clone, and no base qualities were kept. At the junction V is shortened by 5 bases and J by 8 bases; bases outside the gene matches: 8. Its CDR3 holds 13 amino acids, cysteine through phenylalanine. The CDR3 DNA has 39 bases and is translated from base 1. Based on the germline V gene (reference sequence), the CDR1 and CDR2 sequences are MNHNY and SVGAGI. This sample is part of a study (dated by TCRdb to the mid-2010s). Regarding the research as a whole: The research examined where HIV persistence comes from in people whose immune systems controlled HIV infection without treatment.

Libraries were constructed by 5' RACE. Sequencing was carried out with an Illumina HiSeq 2000. The public reads were quality trimmed at Q25 with fastp and then assembled into clones with MiXCR by TCRdb, keeping productive beta chains. Each CDR3 protein appears once, grouped with its most common genes and DNA. The sample profile shows a few hundred distinct CDR3 sequences; 25% to 30% of them were found once. The ten largest account for roughly a sixth of the sample. The receptor's source is a male donor with HIV. The sequenced material came from central memory T cells from blood PBMCs. This specimen's cell subset or site label, per the study, means: central memory CD4+ T cells. The V gene is TRBV6-6 and the J gene is TRBJ1-2, with 7 middle bases fitting TRBD1. The nucleotide sequence reads as follows: TGTGCCAGCAGTCCCACAGGGGAACAAGGCTACACCTTC. The translation is CASSPTGEQGYTF.